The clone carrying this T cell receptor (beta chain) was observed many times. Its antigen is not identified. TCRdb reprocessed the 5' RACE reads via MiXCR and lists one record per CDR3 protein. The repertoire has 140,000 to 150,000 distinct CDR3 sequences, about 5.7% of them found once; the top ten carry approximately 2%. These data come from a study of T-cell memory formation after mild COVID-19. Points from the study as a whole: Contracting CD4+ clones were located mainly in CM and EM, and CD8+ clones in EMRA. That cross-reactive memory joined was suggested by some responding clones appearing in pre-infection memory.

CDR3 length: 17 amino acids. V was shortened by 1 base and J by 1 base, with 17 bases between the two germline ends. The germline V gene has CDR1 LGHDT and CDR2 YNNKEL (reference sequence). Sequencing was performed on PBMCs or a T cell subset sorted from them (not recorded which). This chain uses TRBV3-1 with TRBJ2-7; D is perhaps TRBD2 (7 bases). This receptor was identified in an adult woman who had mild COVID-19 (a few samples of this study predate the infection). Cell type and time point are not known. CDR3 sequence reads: CASSQGGGGPDSYEQYF. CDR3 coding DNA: TGTGCCAGCAGCCAAGGCGGCGGGGGCCCGGATTCCTACGAGCAGTACTTC.